The following is a T cell receptor beta chain sequence with its context. Method: immunoSEQ multiplex PCR; TCRdb's copy keeps in-frame clones and lacks some. The data contain 300,000 to 350,000 clones, roughly 90% of them singletons. The sample originates from a study of blood T cell repertoires in COVID-19. Overall study context: Both acute and convalescent COVID-19 samples were obtained from the United States, Italy and Spain.

The CDR3 covers 12 residues. V lost 2 bases, J lost 1 base, and 2 bases lay in between. Germline assignment: CDR1 SGHRS and CDR2 YFSETQ. The sequenced sample was peripheral blood. V usage is TRBV5-1 and J usage is TRBJ2-3; the D is unclear. The source is a woman aged 25 to 45 with COVID-19, enrolled during active disease. CDR3 sequence reads: CASSFGTDTQYF. The CDR3 DNA sequence: TGCGCCAGCAGCTTCGGCACAGATACGCAGTATTTT.